The 29 T cell receptor beta chains in this list originate from one sample, sequenced in a study of human T cells and chemical hapten exposure. Time point noted: patch test 1, 2 weeks after DPC sensitization. The treatment: therapeutic diphenylcyclopropenone sensitization with weekly scalp DPC. TCRdb ran MiXCR on the RACE reads and lists one entry per CDR3 protein. The sample lists around 120,000 distinct CDR3 sequences, around 10% occurring once. Sequences were derived from whole blood, sampled in connection with sensitization to the hapten diphenylcyclopropenone (DPC). The receptor set was obtained from a woman between 45 and 65 years old with alopecia areata. Some clones in this sample may be carry-over from other donors' samples.

The chain is built from TRBV12-3 or TRBV12-4 and TRBJ2-2; D is perhaps TRBD1 or TRBD2 (5 bases each). The CDR3 covers 15 residues. Trimming removed 6 bases from V and 5 bases from J, with 16 bases in between. The CDR3 nucleotides read TGTGCCAGCAGCCCGAGGGGTGGGGAAACCGGGGAGCTGTTTTTT. It encodes CASSPRGGETGELFF.

V is TRBV7-2 and J is TRBJ1-5, with D unclear. This CDR3 comprises 13 residues. V lost 4 bases and J lost 4, with 8 bases in between. The V gene's germline CDR1 is SGHTA and CDR2 FQGNSA. The CDR3 protein is CASSSPGNQPQHF. In DNA, the CDR3 is TGTGCCAGCAGCTCGCCCGGAAATCAGCCCCAGCATTTT.

This clonotype was counted a few times. The V and J genes are TRBV20-1 and TRBJ2-3, with D maybe TRBD1 (5 bases). Germline CDR1 is DFQATT and CDR2 is SNEGSKA (reference sequence). Trimming pared 2 bases from V and 1 base from J, leaving 13 bases between. The CDR3 covers 15 residues. The CDR3 loop reads CSARSDQGGTDTQYF. The CDR3 nucleotides are TGCAGTGCTAGATCAGACCAGGGTGGCACAGATACGCAGTATTTT.

This clonotype was seen a handful of times. V gene TRBV12-3 or TRBV12-4 combines with J gene TRBJ1-2; D gene ambiguous. CDR3 length: 12 amino acids. V dropped 5 bases and J dropped 4 bases, with 8 bases sitting between them. CDR3 sequence reads: CASSTASYGYTF. Written as DNA, the CDR3 is TGTGCCAGCAGTACTGCGTCCTATGGCTACACCTTC.

This clonotype has just a few counts. This sequence joins TRBV2 and TRBJ2-3; 8 positions match TRBD1. V trimming: 11 bases; J trimming: 1 base; junction bases outside the gene matches: 5. From germline, CDR1 is SNHLY and CDR2 FYNNEI. This CDR3 comprises 13 residues. This chain's CDR3 is CAGQGRGTDTQYF. In DNA form, the CDR3 reads TGTGCCGGACAGGGTCGGGGCACAGATACGCAGTATTTT.

The sample holds many counts of this clonotype. The V and J genes are TRBV25-1 and TRBJ2-3, with D perhaps TRBD1 or TRBD2 (7 bases each). The CDR3 covers 18 residues. CDR1 and CDR2 (germline): MGHDK, SYGVNS. The V end lost 3 bases, the J end lost 5 bases, and 24 bases lay between the germline ends. CDR3 nucleotides: TGTGCCAGCAGTGAGGGGAGACAGGGAGGGGGATTAGGAGATACGCAGTATTTT. It yields the protein CASSEGRQGGGLGDTQYF.

This clonotype has a single count. The CDR3 reads CASKPPGQGAGQPQHF. Written as DNA, the CDR3 is TGTGCCAGCAAGCCTCCGGGACAGGGGGCAGGGCAGCCCCAGCATTTT. This rearrangement joins TRBV28 to TRBJ1-5; the match to TRBD1 covers 12 bases. The J segment lost 7 bases and the V segment lost 7 bases, leaving 11 bases of the junction unmatched. This CDR3 region has 16 residues. Germline lookup yields CDR1 MDHEN and CDR2 SYDVKM.

This chain links TRBV7-2 with TRBJ2-3; D uncertain. The CDR3 consists of 14 residues. The germline V and J ends were trimmed by 2 bases and 4 bases, with 10 bases remaining between them. Germline CDR1 and CDR2: SGHTA and FQGNSA. The CDR3 coding sequence is TGTGCCAGCAGCTTAAATAGGGTCGCAGATACGCAGTATTTT. Protein product: CASSLNRVADTQYF.

This chain uses TRBV28 with TRBJ1-5; the D is unclear. Germline-derived CDR1 and CDR2 are MDHEN and SYDVKM. V was clipped by 3 bases and J by 7 bases, with 7 bases between them. CDR3 size: 12 residues. For the CDR3, the DNA is TGTGCCAGCAGTTTCGCAGTCCAGCCCCAGCATTTT. It encodes CASSFAVQPQHF.

This chain links TRBV7-9 with TRBJ1-4; 7 bases line up with TRBD1. The CDR3 totals 14 residues. After removal of 5 bases from V and 7 bases from J, the junction contained 7 bases not matched to a gene. Germline CDR1 SEHNR, CDR2 FQNEAQ (reference sequence). DNA for the CDR3: TGTGCCAGCAGCCCCGGGACAGTCCCTGAAAAACTGTTTTTT. As protein: CASSPGTVPEKLFF. Full variable domain (missing parts from reference TRBV7-9 and TRBJ1-4): DTGVSQNPRHKITKRGQNVTFRCDPISEHNRLYWYRQTLGQGPEFLTYFQNEAQLEKSRLLSDRFSAERPKGSFSTLEIQRTEQGDSAMYLCASSPGTVPEKLFFGSGTQLSVL.

This clonotype has ten or more counts. V usage is TRBV7-9 and J usage is TRBJ1-3; D possibly corresponds to TRBD1 (5 bases). V gave up 4 bases and J gave up 2 bases, with 15 bases separating them. The CDR3 is 16 amino acids. Per germline, CDR1 SEHNR and CDR2 FQNEAQ (reference sequence). The chain's CDR3 is CASSWEGRGAGNTIYF. The CDR3 DNA follows: TGTGCCAGCAGCTGGGAGGGGCGAGGGGCTGGAAACACCATATATTTT. Full variable domain (remainder filled in from reference TRBV7-9 and TRBJ1-3): DTGVSQNPRHKITKRGQNVTFRCDPISEHNRLYWYRQTLGQGPEFLTYFQNEAQLEKSRLLSDRFSAERPKGSFSTLEIQRTEQGDSAMYLCASSWEGRGAGNTIYFGEGSWLTVV.

V usage is TRBV12-3 or TRBV12-4 and J usage is TRBJ2-5; unclear D gene. V lost 0 bases, J lost 4 bases, and 6 bases lay in between. This CDR3 has 13 amino acids. The CDR3 DNA reads TGTGCCAGCAGTTTAGCGTCGGGAGAGACCCAGTACTTC. It translates to CASSLASGETQYF.

The CDR3 spells CASRRDSQSFGYTF. The CDR3 DNA follows: TGTGCCAGCAGGAGGGACAGCCAATCGTTTGGCTACACCTTC. The chain is built from TRBV2 and TRBJ1-2, with 7 nucleotides matching TRBD1. The ends lost 6 bases at V and 7 bases at J; junction bases unmatched: 11. The length of the CDR3 is 14 residues. CDR1 SNHLY and CDR2 FYNNEI come from the germline V gene. Filled out from reference TRBV2 and TRBJ1-2, the complete variable domain reads EPEVTQTPSHQVTQMGQEVILRCVPISNHLYFYWYRQILGQKVEFLVSFYNNEISEKSEIFDDQFSVERPDGSNFTLKIRSTKLEDSAMYFCASRRDSQSFGYTFGSGTRLTVV.

The V gene is TRBV28, the J gene TRBJ2-7, with 7 bases lining up with TRBD2. There are 17 residues in the CDR3. V lost 2 bases to trimming and J lost 7 bases; unmatched junction nucleotides: 17. Germline V gene sequence: CDR1 MDHEN, CDR2 SYDVKM. The CDR3 is CASSLHRGRDETREQYF. The CDR3 DNA reads as TGTGCCAGCAGTTTACATCGCGGGAGAGACGAGACGAGAGAGCAGTACTTC.

The gene calls are TRBV6-5 and TRBJ1-1, with no clear D. Trimming left V 6 bases short and J 6 bases short, with 14 bases between. CDR1 and CDR2 from the germline V gene are MNHEY and SVGAGI. The CDR3 consists of 13 residues. CDR3: CASRGRSGAEAFF. The CDR3 coding sequence is TGTGCCAGCAGGGGTAGGAGCGGGGCTGAAGCTTTCTTT.

Only a few counts were recorded for this clonotype. The rearrangement uses TRBV5-1 and TRBJ2-1, with D unresolved. The CDR3 is made up of 13 amino acids. The germline V and J ends were trimmed by 7 bases and 2 bases, with 10 bases remaining between them. The germline V gene encodes CDR1 SGHRS and CDR2 YFSETQ. The CDR3 protein is CASLVDTYNEQFF. The CDR3 DNA is TGCGCCAGCCTAGTCGACACCTACAATGAGCAGTTCTTC.

This clonotype was seen more than once but under ten times. The chain employs TRBV29-1 and TRBJ2-1, with 7 bases that match TRBD2. The CDR3 consists of 11 residues. Germline CDR1 is SQVTM and CDR2 is ANQGSEA. V was pared by 8 bases and J by 12 bases, with 10 bases of the junction left unmatched. This CDR3 reads CSSGNPPGQFF. CDR3 DNA: TGCAGCAGCGGGAACCCCCCTGGGCAGTTCTTC.

The chain combines TRBV5-1 with TRBJ2-1; no reliable D call. Germline V gene lookup returns CDR1 SGHRS and CDR2 YFSETQ. V shed 0 bases and J shed 5 bases, with 3 bases lying between them. The CDR3 loop spans 12 amino acids. CDR3 bases: TGCGCCAGCAGCTTGGTCAACAATGAGCAGTTCTTC. Its protein is CASSLVNNEQFF.

This clonotype was seen ten or more times. The rearrangement joins TRBV29-1 to TRBJ1-2; 7 bases are a match to TRBD1. Germline V gene data show CDR1 as SQVTM and CDR2 as ANQGSEA. The CDR3 has 14 amino acids. The junction had 9 bases not matched to a gene; V was cut back by 3 bases and J by 5 bases. The CDR3 DNA sequence: TGCAGCGTTGAGGTAGTCAGGACAGGTTATGGCTACACCTTC. As protein: CSVEVVRTGYGYTF.

This clonotype was picked up many times. V and J are TRBV5-1 and TRBJ1-1; D uncertain. Trimming shortened V by 6 bases and J by 4 bases, and 16 bases separated the two germline ends. The germline V gene has CDR1 SGHRS and CDR2 YFSETQ. The CDR3 length is 14 residues. Written as DNA, the CDR3 is TGCGCCAGCACCGAACGCCCGGGGAGCACTGAAGCTTTCTTT. Its protein product is CASTERPGSTEAFF. Filled out from reference TRBV5-1 and TRBJ1-1, the complete variable domain reads KAGVTQTPRYLIKTRGQQVTLSCSPISGHRSVSWYQQTPGQGLQFLFEYFSETQRNKGNFPGRFSGRQFSNSRSEMNVSTLELGDSALYLCASTERPGSTEAFFGQGTRLTVV.

The rearrangement joins TRBV12-3 or TRBV12-4 to TRBJ1-3; D remains unclear. The V end lost 5 bases, the J end lost 4 bases, and 9 bases lay between the germline ends. CDR3 size: 13 residues. CDR3: CASSPTTGNTIYF. In DNA form, the CDR3 reads TGTGCCAGCAGTCCAACGACCGGAAACACCATATATTTT.

There are many counts of this clonotype. This rearrangement joins TRBV12-3 or TRBV12-4 to TRBJ2-5; 10 nucleotides align to TRBD2. The CDR3 loop spans 15 amino acids. The V segment lost 3 bases and the J segment 4 bases; nucleotides outside the gene matches: 5. CDR3 DNA sequence: TGTGCCAGCAGTTTCGGGACTAGCGTTTCAGAGACCCAGTACTTC. Translation: CASSFGTSVSETQYF.

This clonotype was detected ten times or more. The V gene is TRBV6-2 or TRBV6-3, the J gene TRBJ2-3; 7 nucleotides line up with TRBD1. The V and J ends lost 10 bases and 0 bases, in that order; junction bases with no gene match: 4. This CDR3 region has 13 residues. The germline gives CDR1 MNHEY, CDR2 SVGEGT. CDR3 in DNA: TGTGCCATCCGGGACAGCAGCACAGATACGCAGTATTTT. Its protein product is CAIRDSSTDTQYF.

The CDR3 sequence is CASSLGSSQRGAFF. The CDR3 DNA follows: TGTGCCAGCAGCTTAGGATCATCCCAGAGAGGAGCTTTCTTT. V gene TRBV11-2 combines with J gene TRBJ1-1; D remains ambiguous. V was clipped by 1 base and J by 10 bases, with 16 bases between them. The CDR3 consists of 14 residues. Germline V gene lookup returns CDR1 SGHAT and CDR2 FQNNGV.

This clonotype was recorded a few times. The CDR3, as DNA: TGTGCCAGCAGTTACTTCCGGACTAGCGGGGTCTACAATGAGCAGTTCTTC. It translates to CASSYFRTSGVYNEQFF. The rearrangement joins TRBV6-5 to TRBJ2-1, with 12 bases aligning to TRBD2. Unmatched junction bases numbered 4, after V lost 1 base and J lost 3 bases. This CDR3 spans 17 amino acids. Germline V CDR1 and CDR2: MNHEY, SVGAGI.

The chain has TRBV10-2 and TRBJ2-3; 7 bases fit TRBD2. This CDR3 is built from 12 residues. Germline CDR1 reads WSHSY; CDR2 reads SAAADI. Trimming removed 6 bases from V and 5 bases from J; junction bases left unmatched: 2. The CDR3 DNA reads as TGCGCCAGCAGGCCGGGGGGAGATACGCAGTATTTT. This encodes CASRPGGDTQYF.

This clonotype was seen ten or more times. The rearrangement links TRBV4-2 to TRBJ2-1, with TRBD2 as a possible D gene (7 bases). The germline CDR1 and CDR2 sequences are LGHNA and YNFKEQ. Trimming removed 1 base from V and 7 bases from J, with 14 bases in between. The CDR3 is 15 residues long. The CDR3 bases are TGTGCCAGCAGCCAAGTTGCGCGGGGGCCAAATGAGCAGTTCTTC. Its translation: CASSQVARGPNEQFF.

This clonotype was picked up a small number of times. V gene TRBV5-4 combines with J gene TRBJ1-1; a possible D gene is TRBD1 (5 bases). The V and J ends lost 2 bases and 11 bases respectively, with 19 bases between them. The germline V gene encodes CDR1 SGHNT and CDR2 YYREEE (reference sequence). The CDR3 loop spans 14 amino acids. Written as DNA, the CDR3 is TGTGCCAGCAGCTTTCCAGGGCAACACGATGAGGCTTTCTTT. Translation: CASSFPGQHDEAFF.

This clonotype was detected only a few times. The chain couples TRBV12-3 or TRBV12-4 to TRBJ1-6, with D possibly being TRBD1 (5 bases). V shed 6 bases and J shed 14 bases, with 17 bases lying between them. The CDR3 has 13 amino acids. For the CDR3, the DNA is TGTGCCAGCAGCTCCACCGAGGGGTTTACCCTCCACTTT. Amino acids: CASSSTEGFTLHF.